The TCR beta chain under discussion was sequenced for a study of T cell repertoires and Cas9 in healthy adults listed by TCRdb under 2018. At the level of the whole study: Within the CD4 and CD8 compartments, SpCas9-reactive T cells were assessed for multi-effector potency, cytotoxicity and lineage determination. The study looked at preexisting T cell immunity to the Streptococcus pyogenes Cas9 nuclease (SpCas9), which is used in CRISPR gene editing.

Worth noting for this clone: No base-level quality is on record; no much larger clone is a single base apart.

All of the donors in the study were healthy humans. Broader findings and caveats from the paper: In vitro, the proliferation and function of SpCas9-reactive effector T cells were reported to be mitigated by SpCas9-reactive regulatory T cells. A high frequency of SpCas9-reactive regulatory T cells appeared to be present within the SpCas9-reactive T cell response.

The protocol used for the library was the immunoSEQ multiplex PCR assay. The immuneACCESS repertoire file appears here via TCRdb, limited to in-frame rearrangements. These files lack a portion of the clones; in checked studies, under half of the deficit traces to unresolved V genes, and the cause of the others is not known. This sample is represented by more than 150 clones; about 86% of them were singletons. The leading ten clones occupy 22% of the sample. The receptor was derived from a human donor in good health. The sequencing sample was made of SpCas9-reactive Tregs (CD4+, CD25+, CD127-, CD137+, CD154-) from PBMCs; culture status not recorded. The label giving this sample's cell subset or site can be read as: SpCas9-reactive regulatory T cells.

In nucleotides, the sequence is TGTGCCAGTAGTCGGACTCTCTCCTACGAGCAGTACTTC. It encodes CASSRTLSYEQYF. The sequence links TRBV19 to TRBJ2-7; the best D guess is TRBD2, with 5 bases matching. The CDR3 spans 13 residues, from the cysteine through the phenylalanine. CDR3 DNA is the only sequence kept; it has 39 bases, read in frame from the first base. Reading the germline V gene (reference sequence) gives CDR1 LNHDA and CDR2 SQIVND. Trimming at the junction amounts to 5 bases on V and 0 bases on J, and the germline ends lie 8 bases apart.